The 5 T cell receptor beta chains below were found in one sample sequenced in a study of blood T cell repertoires in COVID-19 (dated by TCRdb to 2018 to 2020). The library was prepared using the immunoSEQ multiplex PCR assay. This immuneACCESS table, as held by TCRdb, lists in-frame sequences with V and J called but not all clones. Of the missing ones, under half trace to an unresolved V gene in checked studies; the others have no known cause. Within this sample are about 300,000 clones, with around 85% of them counted one time only. The top ten hold 2% to 3% of the sample. The sequencing sample was made of PBMCs or T cells enriched from blood (not recorded which). These receptors all come from a woman aged 50 to 60 who had recovered from COVID-19.

The chain links TRBV5-1 to TRBJ2-2; D might be TRBD1 (6 bases). The ends were cut back, 0 bases at V and 7 bases at J, with 10 bases in the middle. Germline V gene data show CDR1 as SGHRS and CDR2 as YFSETQ. The CDR3 length is 14 residues. Written as DNA, the CDR3 is TGCGCCAGCAGCTTGGGGACAGTCGGCGGGGAGCTGTTTTTT. It codes for CASSLGTVGGELFF.

The chain joins TRBV30 to TRBJ2-7; tentative D call: TRBD2 (5 bases). The length of the CDR3 is 12 residues. CDR1 GTSNPN and CDR2 SVGIG come from the germline V gene (reference sequence). V lost 8 bases to trimming and J lost 2 bases, with 13 bases between them. The CDR3 is CATRSGAYEQYF. DNA of the CDR3: TGTGCCACCCGGTCCGGGGCCTACGAGCAGTACTTC.

The genes are TRBV28 and TRBJ2-7, with D possibly TRBD2 on 5 matching bases. CDR1 and CDR2 (germline): MDHEN, SYDVKM. With 8 bases removed from V and 9 bases from J, the gap between germline ends came to 20 bases. The CDR3 runs to 13 residues. The CDR3 spells CASGNRVPSGQYF. The CDR3 coding sequence is TGTGCCAGCGGGAACAGAGTTCCGAGCGGGCAGTACTTC.

This clone has a count of ten or more. J is TRBJ2-7 and V is TRBV6-1, with 11 bases fitting TRBD1. V shed 1 base, J shed 3 bases, and the junction held 2 bases outside the gene matches. This CDR3 region has 15 residues. Per germline, CDR1 MNHNS and CDR2 SASEGT. The CDR3 protein is CASSEEGTGGYEQYF. The CDR3 region has the DNA TGTGCCAGCAGTGAAGAGGGGACAGGGGGCTACGAGCAGTACTTC.

The J gene is TRBJ2-3, the V gene TRBV3-1 (or the pseudogene TRBV3-2); the match to TRBD2 covers 11 bases. This CDR3 has 17 residues. V lost 1 base to trimming and J lost 4 bases; unmatched junction nucleotides: 7. Per the germline V gene, CDR1 is LGHDT and CDR2 is YNNKEL (reference sequence). The CDR3: CASSQGLTSGSADTQYF. CDR3 bases: TGTGCCAGCAGCCAAGGCCTAACTAGCGGGAGCGCAGATACGCAGTATTTT.